The clone carrying this T cell receptor (beta chain) was picked up many times. The antigen is unknown. TCRdb fed the 5' RACE reads into MiXCR, producing one record per CDR3 protein. The sample lists fewer than 600,000 distinct CDR3 sequences; less than 25% were seen once. CDR3 length: 16 residues. Trimming took 3 bases from V and 6 from J; bases not matched to a gene: 7. Looked up from germline, CDR1 is KGHDR and CDR2 is SFDVKD. This entry comes from a study of T-cell memory formation after mild COVID-19. The overall study: Clusters of TCRs were largely donor specific.

Study findings and constraints: Still unconfirmed is whether the second-wave clones peaking on day 37 recognized SARS-CoV-2.

The chain links TRBV24-1 to TRBJ2-1; 10 bases map to TRBD2. This TCR was sampled from an adult woman who had mild COVID-19 (a few samples of this study predate the infection). Cell type and time point are not known. The material sequenced was PBMCs or a T cell subset sorted from them (not recorded which). CDR3 amino acids: CATSDRSGRAINEQFF. The CDR3 DNA is TGTGCCACCAGTGATAGGAGCGGGAGGGCCATCAATGAGCAGTTCTTC.